A single sample is the source of the 2 T cell receptor beta chains below, sequenced in a study of shared clonotypes between healthy human individuals. TCRdb's table, derived via immunoSEQ multiplex PCR, lists solely in-frame clones and lacks some. The table records about 1 million clones, approximately 68% of them present only once. The sequencing sample was made of memory CD4+ T cells sorted from blood. Subset of the sample: CD45RA-negative fraction. Receptor source: a young man in good health.

This clone was seen a few times. This chain joins TRBV4-1 and TRBJ1-1; D is ambiguous. Deletions cut 0 bases from V and 7 bases from J, with 18 bases between. This CDR3 is built from 16 residues. CDR1 and CDR2 from the germline V gene are MGHRA and YSYEKL. The CDR3 is CASSQEASRRADEAFF. The CDR3, as DNA: TGCGCCAGCAGCCAAGAGGCCTCCAGGCGGGCGGATGAAGCTTTCTTT.

The chain joins TRBV30 to TRBJ2-1; D ambiguous. With 2 bases removed from V and 10 bases from J, the gap between germline ends came to 9 bases. The CDR3 runs to 11 residues. Germline assignment: CDR1 GTSNPN and CDR2 SVGIG (reference sequence). The CDR3 DNA follows: TGTGCCTGGAGTTCGACCTTCGAGCAGTTCTTC. Translated, it gives CAWSSTFEQFF.